The 3 T cell receptor beta chains listed next were all sequenced from one sample in a study of Graves' ophthalmopathy and Graves' hyperthyroidism. Amplification targeted the TCR beta CDR3 regions, with RNA transcripts as the source material. HTBI-primed RT-PCR formed the first round, and a multiplex PCR formed the second. TCRdb analysed the multiplex PCR reads with MiXCR anew, one entry per CDR3 protein. The sample lists hundreds of thousands of distinct CDR3 sequences; roughly 40% were seen once. Sequenced sample: peripheral blood. The receptors here all came from an adult man with Graves' ophthalmopathy.

The V and J genes are TRBV5-4 and TRBJ1-2; D uncertain. Germline V gives CDR1 SGHNT, CDR2 YYREEE (reference sequence). Trimming pared 4 bases from V and 0 bases from J, leaving 10 bases between. The CDR3 spans 14 residues. The CDR3 nucleotides read TGTGCCAGCAGCCCGGTTTTCGCTAACTATGGCTACACCTTC. Translation: CASSPVFANYGYTF.

The chain recombines TRBV11-1 with TRBJ1-2; 10 bases match TRBD1. Germline V lookup: CDR1 SGHAT, CDR2 FQDESV (reference sequence). The CDR3 length is 17 residues. J gave up 2 bases and V 5 bases, and 11 bases lay outside the gene matches. DNA for the CDR3: TGTGCCAGCAGCCAAGATCGTTGGGACAGGGGAAACTATGGCTACACCTTC. It codes for CASSQDRWDRGNYGYTF.

The CDR3 coding sequence is TGTGCCAGCAGTCGGGGGTGGGAAGGAGGCTACACCTTC. Translating gives CASSRGWEGGYTF. The chain is built from TRBV25-1 and TRBJ1-2; D possibly corresponds to TRBD1 (5 bases). The germline V gene has CDR1 MGHDK and CDR2 SYGVNS. V was clipped by 5 bases and J by 8 bases, with 15 bases between them. The CDR3 length is 13 residues.